The 15 T cell receptor beta chains below come from one sample, sequenced in a study of T cells in Graves' hyperthyroidism and ophthalmopathy. Amplification yielded TCR beta CDR3 regions, with RNA transcripts as the source. The HTBI primer set was used in a first-round RT-PCR of the TCR CDR3. TCRdb re-derived calls from the multiplex PCR reads in MiXCR, one entry per CDR3 protein. This table has hundreds of thousands of distinct CDR3 sequences, around 39% appearing once. The sequencing input was blood. All receptors derive from a young man with Graves' hyperthyroidism.

The chain joins TRBV6-1 to TRBJ2-7; D is undetermined. The germline V gene has CDR1 MNHNS and CDR2 SASEGT. The CDR3 covers 12 residues. The V end was cut by 6 bases, the J end by 0 bases, with 6 bases between. CDR3 nucleotides: TGTGCCAGCAGGGCGCGCTCCTACGAGCAGTACTTC. This codes for CASRARSYEQYF.

This clonotype showed up just a few times. V is TRBV10-2 and J is TRBJ1-1, with 7 positions matching TRBD1. Trimming cost V 8 bases and J 7 bases; bases outside gene matches: 10. There are 13 residues in the CDR3. Looked up from germline, CDR1 is WSHSY and CDR2 is SAAADI. Written as DNA, the CDR3 is TGCGCCAGCGGGGAAAGGGGGCAAGGTGAAGCTTTCTTT. This codes for CASGERGQGEAFF.

V is TRBV20-1 and J is TRBJ1-4, with a tentative D call TRBD1 (5 bases). The germline V gene encodes CDR1 DFQATT and CDR2 SNEGSKA (reference sequence). V was cut by 3 bases and J by 5 bases, with 10 bases left in between. The CDR3 runs 13 residues. CDR3 DNA sequence: TGCAGTGCTAGCGGGGCCACAAATGAAAAACTGTTTTTT. Residues: CSASGATNEKLFF.

V usage is TRBV7-2 and J usage is TRBJ2-7; 14 bases match TRBD2. Germline loops: CDR1 SGHTA, CDR2 FQGNSA. This CDR3 region has 16 residues. The trim removed 5 bases at V and 2 bases at J, leaving 5 bases unmatched. The CDR3 here is CASSVGLAGGTYEQYF. CDR3 bases: TGTGCCAGCAGCGTCGGACTAGCGGGAGGAACCTACGAGCAGTACTTC.

V usage is TRBV7-2 and J usage is TRBJ1-5; D is perhaps TRBD1 (6 bases). V gave up 5 bases and J gave up 6 bases, with 14 bases separating them. CDR1 and CDR2 from the germline V gene are SGHTA and FQGNSA. The CDR3 is 14 amino acids. The CDR3 is CASSHLAGAQPQHF. CDR3 sequence (DNA): TGTGCCAGCAGCCACTTAGCGGGGGCTCAGCCCCAGCATTTT.

This clonotype was observed many times. The CDR3 here is CASSLASYNSPLHF. CDR3 coding DNA: TGTGCCAGCAGCTTGGCCAGCTATAATTCACCCCTCCACTTT. V and J are TRBV13 and TRBJ1-6; D is ambiguous. Germline V gene lookup returns CDR1 PRHDT and CDR2 FYEKMQ (reference sequence). The V end was cut by 3 bases, the J end by 3 bases, with 6 bases between. The CDR3 runs 14 residues.

This clonotype was seen a handful of times. This sequence joins TRBV5-1 and TRBJ2-2; TRBD2 might be the D (5 bases). This CDR3 has 14 residues. In germline, CDR1 is SGHRS, CDR2 YFSETQ. The germline V and J ends were trimmed by 7 bases and 4 bases, with 14 bases remaining between them. The CDR3 region is CASGLSFTTGELFF. The CDR3 coding sequence is TGCGCCAGCGGACTGAGCTTCACCACCGGGGAGCTGTTTTTT.

This clonotype was recorded many times. The gene calls are TRBV15 and TRBJ1-4; 9 bases match TRBD1. This CDR3 has 15 residues. Germline V gene sequence: CDR1 LNHNV, CDR2 YYDKDF (reference sequence). The ends lost 0 bases at V and 5 bases at J; junction bases unmatched: 1. CDR3 residues: CATSREQGANEKLFF. The DNA of the CDR3 is TGTGCCACCAGCAGAGAACAGGGGGCGAATGAAAAACTGTTTTTT. The complete variable domain, with remaining parts taken from reference TRBV15 and TRBJ1-4, reads DAMVIQNPRYQVTQFGKPVTLSCSQTLNHNVMYWYQQKSSQAPKLLFHYYDKDFNNEADTPDNFQSRRPNTSFCFLDIRSPGLGDTAMYLCATSREQGANEKLFFGSGTQLSVL.

This clonotype has at least ten counts. This chain links TRBV25-1 with TRBJ2-5; perhaps TRBD1 as D (5 bases). Germline values: CDR1 MGHDK, CDR2 SYGVNS. The CDR3 loop spans 14 amino acids. Trimming shortened V by 1 base and J by 5 bases, and 11 bases separated the two germline ends. CDR3 region: CASSEWGQGETQYF. The DNA of the CDR3 is TGTGCCAGCAGTGAATGGGGCCAGGGTGAGACCCAGTACTTC.

Ten or more counts support this clonotype. V usage is TRBV7-9 and J usage is TRBJ1-1; no definite D call. V gave up 5 bases and J gave up 0 bases, with 7 bases separating them. From germline, CDR1 is SEHNR and CDR2 FQNEAQ (reference sequence). This CDR3 spans 13 amino acids. In DNA, the CDR3 is TGTGCCAGCAGCACGCGATTGAACACTGAAGCTTTCTTT. Protein product: CASSTRLNTEAFF.

This clonotype was observed many times. The V and J genes are TRBV14 and TRBJ1-2; 8 bases match TRBD1. CDR3 size: 15 residues. CDR1 and CDR2 (germline): SGHDN, FVKESK. Germline trimming cut 0 bases from V and 6 bases from J; bases unmatched to any gene: 6. Here the CDR3 reads CASSQEGTGGDGYTF. In nucleotides, the CDR3 is TGTGCCAGCAGCCAAGAGGGTACAGGGGGAGATGGCTACACCTTC.

The table lists this clonotype with many counts. The chain uses TRBV24-1 and TRBJ2-7, with 13 nucleotides matching TRBD2. V lost 2 bases to trimming and J lost 6 bases; unmatched junction nucleotides: 3. CDR3 length: 15 amino acids. CDR1 is KGHDR and CDR2 is SFDVKD in the germline V gene. The CDR3 protein is CATSDSTSGRAEQYF. The DNA of the CDR3 is TGTGCCACCAGTGATTCTACTAGCGGGAGGGCCGAGCAGTACTTC.

V and J are TRBV4-2 and TRBJ1-1; no clear D. CDR1 is LGHNA, CDR2 YNFKEQ, per germline. CDR3 size: 15 residues. V was trimmed by 5 bases and J by 2 bases, leaving 15 bases between them. Here the CDR3 reads CASSLTMAPNTEAFF. The CDR3 bases are TGTGCCAGCAGCTTAACGATGGCTCCTAACACTGAAGCTTTCTTT.

The J gene is TRBJ1-1, the V gene TRBV7-8, with 11 bases aligning to TRBD1. With 4 bases clipped from V and 4 bases from J, the junction kept 8 bases outside the gene matches. Germline V gene lookup returns CDR1 SGHVS and CDR2 FQNEAQ. The length of the CDR3 is 16 residues. The CDR3 here is CASSSGQGAFGTEAFF. The CDR3 DNA follows: TGTGCCAGCAGCTCTGGACAGGGGGCTTTTGGCACTGAAGCTTTCTTT.

This rearrangement joins TRBV7-9 to TRBJ2-7; maybe TRBD1 (6 bases). Germline V lookup: CDR1 SEHNR, CDR2 FQNEAQ (reference sequence). The V and J ends lost 3 bases and 2 bases respectively, with 14 bases between them. The CDR3 contains 15 residues. CDR3 region: CASSFGAGAAYEQYF. For the CDR3, the DNA is TGTGCCAGCAGCTTCGGGGCAGGGGCCGCCTACGAGCAGTACTTC.